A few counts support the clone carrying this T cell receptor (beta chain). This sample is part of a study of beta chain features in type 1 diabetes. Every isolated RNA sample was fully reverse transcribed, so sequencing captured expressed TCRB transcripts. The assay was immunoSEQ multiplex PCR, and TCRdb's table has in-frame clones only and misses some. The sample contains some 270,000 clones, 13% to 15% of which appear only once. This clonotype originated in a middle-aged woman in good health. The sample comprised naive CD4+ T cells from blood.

The CDR3: CASSSILKYEQYF. CDR3 in DNA: TGTGCCAGCAGCTCAATCCTAAAGTACGAGCAGTACTTC. This chain joins TRBV7-8 and TRBJ2-7; D uncertain. The CDR3 consists of 13 residues. The germline V gene has CDR1 SGHVS and CDR2 FQNEAQ. The V end lost 4 bases, the J end lost 4 bases, and 11 bases lay between the germline ends.